This T cell receptor (beta chain) was sequenced in a study of post-analysis software for immune sequencing data. V was clipped by 4 bases and J by 0 bases, with 16 bases between them. Germline V gives CDR1 MNHEY, CDR2 SVGAGI. This CDR3 has 17 residues. This clonotype was detected a few times. The antigen is not known. Study-wide results and caveats: Four or five TRBV segments (TRBV5-6, TRBV5-1 and TRBV20-1 among them) occurred more frequently in patients than in controls.

Unique molecular identifiers were built into the TCR beta cDNA libraries. TCRdb called the PCR reads again in MiXCR, with one record for every CDR3 protein. This table holds about 540,000 distinct CDR3 sequences, less than 40% found once. This chain connects TRBV6-5 to TRBJ2-1; tentative D call: TRBD1 (5 bases). Sequencing input: blood. The source of this sequence is a girl younger than 18 with multiple sclerosis. The CDR3 nucleotides read TGTGCCAGCAGTTCCTTAGGACAAGCGAGCTCCTACAATGAGCAGTTCTTC. Translated: CASSSLGQASSYNEQFF.